The present T cell receptor (beta chain) was sequenced within a study of OX40 agonist ivuxolimab in advanced cancers. Study-level background: Six ivuxolimab dose levels, 0.01 to 10 mg/kg, were given intravenously every 2 weeks. A mean age of approximately 60 years, range roughly 23 to 85, was recorded, and approximately 80% were male. Study observations and caveats: Which antigen the expanded peripheral T cells recognized is unknown. A proportion of nonresponders additionally exhibited low normalized T-cell clonal expansion.

Method: immunoSEQ multiplex PCR; TCRdb's copy keeps in-frame clones and lacks some. The profile shows some 71,000 clones, 70% to 90% of them singletons. As to this clone: Its antigen remains unidentified.

Germline V gene data show CDR1 as ENHRY and CDR2 as SYGVKD. V was trimmed by 0 bases and J by 0 bases, leaving 12 bases between them. This CDR3 has 16 amino acids. The receptor was derived from an adult with an advanced solid tumor such as melanoma, head and neck, liver or kidney cancer. The chain combines TRBV10-3 with TRBJ2-7, with D perhaps being TRBD1 or TRBD2 (5 bases each). The sequences come from CD4+ or CD8+ T cells sorted from blood, collected in a trial of the OX40 agonist ivuxolimab. The CDR3 region has the DNA TGTGCCATCAGTGAGTCGCCGGGGCTCAGCTCCTACGAGCAGTACTTC. This encodes CAISESPGLSSYEQYF.